What follows is one TCR beta chain and its context. There are 12 residues in the CDR3. In germline, CDR1 is SEHNR, CDR2 FQNEAQ (reference sequence). V shed 5 bases and J shed 7 bases, with 11 bases lying between them. Clones were sequenced by immunoSEQ multiplex PCR, and TCRdb holds only the in-frame ones, with some missing. The sample shows approximately 100,000 clones, approximately 90% of them seen only once. The entry originates in a study of a mutant IDH1 vaccine in newly diagnosed glioma. The wider study: Mean patient age was around 40 years; approximately 60% were male and about 40% female.

Sample time point: baseline, week 1 (first vaccination visit). Treatment denoted: pre-vaccination baseline after standard-of-care therapy. The chain uses TRBV7-9 and TRBJ2-5; D unclear. The sequence derives from a woman aged 45-65 years with glioma. The specimen comprised PBMCs, sampled from a glioma patient treated with radiotherapy, temozolomide or both. CDR3: CASSPFTGTQYF. The CDR3 nucleotides are TGTGCCAGCAGCCCCTTTACGGGGACCCAGTACTTC.